The 4 T cell receptor beta chains below were found in one sample sequenced in a study of shared clonotypes between healthy human individuals. Libraries were prepared by immunoSEQ multiplex PCR; TCRdb keeps only in-frame clonotypes and omits some of them. The table has about 1.5 million clones, roughly 96% seen once. The specimen was naive CD4+ T cells sorted from blood. As for subset: CD45RA+ positively selected. Source of these receptors: a man aged 25 to 45 in good health.

Concerning this clone: The sample contains more than one DNA sequence encoding this CDR3. The chain is built from TRBV5-1 and TRBJ1-1; TRBD1 is a possible D gene (6 bases). V gave up 4 bases and J gave up 4 bases, with 14 bases separating them. The CDR3 has 14 amino acids. CDR1 is SGHRS, CDR2 YFSETQ, per germline. Here the CDR3 DNA reads TGCGCCAGCAGCGGGCAGGGAGGGGGCACTGAAGCTTTCTTT. This encodes CASSGQGGGTEAFF.

This clone has just one count. V is TRBV5-1 and J is TRBJ2-7; possibly TRBD1 for D (6 bases). The germline V gene encodes CDR1 SGHRS and CDR2 YFSETQ. This CDR3 region has 14 residues. V lost 4 bases and J lost 2, with 13 bases in between. The CDR3 loop reads CASSPSGQTYEQYF. For the CDR3, the DNA is TGCGCCAGCAGCCCATCGGGACAAACCTACGAGCAGTACTTC. The full variable domain, with the rest looked up from reference TRBV5-1 and TRBJ2-7, is KAGVTQTPRYLIKTRGQQVTLSCSPISGHRSVSWYQQTPGQGLQFLFEYFSETQRNKGNFPGRFSGRQFSNSRSEMNVSTLELGDSALYLCASSPSGQTYEQYFGPGTRLTVT.

The gene calls are TRBV7-4 and TRBJ2-1; D assignment may be TRBD1 or TRBD2 (5 bases each). The CDR3 runs to 17 residues. Germline assignment: CDR1 SGHVT and CDR2 SQSDAQ. V lost 6 bases and J lost 7, with 25 bases in between. The CDR3 here is CASSPFVGRVTGNEQFF. The CDR3 DNA is TGTGCCAGCAGTCCCTTCGTGGGCAGGGTGACGGGGAATGAGCAGTTCTTC.

The chain is built from TRBV13 and TRBJ1-1, with a possible D match to TRBD1 (5 bases). V was shortened by 4 bases and J by 9 bases, with 18 bases between the two germline ends. In germline, CDR1 is PRHDT, CDR2 FYEKMQ (reference sequence). The CDR3 has 14 amino acids. This CDR3 is CASSSLGTDPKAFF. The DNA for the CDR3 is TGTGCCAGCAGCTCCTTGGGGACGGATCCAAAAGCTTTCTTT.